A single sample is the source of the 10 T cell receptor beta chains below, sequenced in a study of radiotherapy plus CTLA-4 blockade in lung cancer. The method was immunoSEQ multiplex PCR; TCRdb's version includes in-frame clones alone and lacks a portion of them. The sample contains some 64,000 clones, 76% of which appear only once. Sequencing used peripheral blood, obtained from a patient treated with radiotherapy plus ipilimumab. The receptors come from a human donor with non-small cell lung cancer whose response to radiotherapy plus ipilimumab could not be evaluated. Some clones in this sample may be carry-over from other donors' samples.

The V and J genes are TRBV18 and TRBJ1-2; no reliable D call. V dropped 3 bases and J dropped 6 bases, with 11 bases sitting between them. Germline values: CDR1 KGHSH, CDR2 LQKENI. CDR3 size: 13 residues. CDR3 nucleotides: TGTGCCAGCTCACCGTGGCAGGAGGATGGCTACACCTTC. Protein: CASSPWQEDGYTF.

The chain links TRBV7-2 to TRBJ2-5; weak D call: TRBD2 (6 bases). The end of the DNA fits TRBJ2-7 better, so the J call may be wrong. The CDR3 contains 13 residues. Germline values: CDR1 SGHTA, CDR2 FQGNSA. The DNA of the CDR3 is TGTGCCAGCAGCCACGGGGGTATCTACGAGCAGTACTTC. Translation gives CASSHGGIYEQYF.

This sequence joins TRBV6-5 and TRBJ1-1; D not resolved. With 2 bases removed from V and 1 base from J, the gap between germline ends came to 5 bases. Looked up from germline, CDR1 is MNHEY and CDR2 is SVGAGI. The CDR3 spans 13 residues. CDR3 in amino acids: CASSYGENTEAFF. The CDR3 nucleotides are TGTGCCAGCAGTTACGGAGAGAACACTGAAGCTTTCTTT.

About this clone: One end of the junction does not line up with germline, which may come from a read error. The genes are TRBV6-4 and TRBJ2-7; D gene uncertain. This CDR3 contains 10 residues. Germline V CDR1 and CDR2: MRHNA, SNTAGT. CDR3 in DNA: TGCGACCGGGTAGAGTACGAGCAGTACTTC. Translation gives CDRVEYEQYF.

The chain carries TRBV19 and TRBJ1-2; no definite D call. There are 13 residues in the CDR3. The V end lost 3 bases, the J end lost 4 bases, and 9 bases lay between the germline ends. Germline V gene data show CDR1 as LNHDA and CDR2 as SQIVND (reference sequence). The CDR3: CASSMSRLYGYTF. CDR3 DNA sequence: TGTGCCAGTAGTATGTCCAGGCTCTATGGCTACACCTTC.

The chain couples TRBV28 to TRBJ2-3, with 7 bases identical to TRBD1. The CDR3 totals 15 residues. Unmatched junction bases numbered 7, after V lost 5 bases and J lost 2 bases. Germline CDR1 reads MDHEN; CDR2 reads SYDVKM. CDR3 sequence (DNA): TGTGCCAGCAGTCTGATGACAGGGATCACAGATACGCAGTATTTT. It specifies CASSLMTGITDTQYF.

This clone was seen a few times. This is likely an artifact of a read error, given a far larger clone one base away. The genes are TRBV7-9 and TRBJ2-3; 10 bases match TRBD1. The CDR3 has 14 residues. The ends lost 5 bases at V and 10 bases at J; junction bases unmatched: 9. The germline gives CDR1 SEHNR, CDR2 FQNEAQ (reference sequence). CDR3: CASSPGTGEVSQYF. The CDR3 DNA reads TGTGCCAGCAGCCCCGGGACAGGGGAAGTCTCGCAGTATTTT.

V is TRBV5-4 and J is TRBJ1-2; D perhaps matches TRBD1 (5 bases). The CDR3 has 16 residues. CDR1 is SGHNT and CDR2 is YYREEE in the germline V gene (reference sequence). V was shortened by 0 bases and J by 6 bases, with 18 bases between the two germline ends. The DNA of the CDR3 is TGTGCCAGCAGCTTGGAACTCGGCCGCCCGGGGGATGGCTACACCTTC. This sequence encodes CASSLELGRPGDGYTF.

The V gene is TRBV28, the J gene TRBJ1-4, with 8 bases that match TRBD1. The CDR3 has 18 residues. Germline V gene lookup returns CDR1 MDHEN and CDR2 SYDVKM. J gave up 2 bases and V 5 bases, and 13 bases lay outside the gene matches. The CDR3 bases are TGTGCCAGCAGTCCGACAGGGGCCAGGGCTGGGACTAATGAAAAACTGTTTTTT. It codes for CASSPTGARAGTNEKLFF. Supplemented by reference TRBV28 and TRBJ1-4, the full variable domain reads DVKVTQSSRYLVKRTGEKVFLECVQDMDHENMFWYRQDPGLGLRLIYFSYDVKMKEKGDIPEGYSVSREKKERFSLILESASTNQTSMYLCASSPTGARAGTNEKLFFGSGTQLSVL.

The V call is TRBV27, the J call TRBJ2-3; the match to TRBD2 covers 11 bases. Germline CDR1 MNHEY, CDR2 SMNVEV (reference sequence). The CDR3 totals 16 residues. Trimming removed 6 bases from V and 6 bases from J; junction bases left unmatched: 11. The CDR3 sequence is CASRRTSGLWTDTQYF. The DNA for the CDR3 is TGTGCCAGCAGACGGACTAGCGGGCTCTGGACGGATACGCAGTATTTT.